This TCR beta chain was documented in a study of identical twins. Overall study findings and caveats: Findings came from cross-sectional statistics, without long-term follow-up of donors.

Through template switching, a universal primer site was introduced, and the cDNA contained unique molecular identifiers. TCRdb reanalysed the 5' RACE reads using MiXCR and keeps one entry per CDR3 protein. The sample contains some 660,000 distinct CDR3 sequences, 8.6% of which appear only once. There are many counts of this clonotype. Its antigen is not identified. The CDR3 is 15 residues long. V shed 3 bases and J 6 bases; nucleotides not matched to a gene: 11. Germline V gives CDR1 SGHRS, CDR2 YFSETQ. The sample was also linked to a second study, of yellow fever vaccine responses in identical twins.

The origin of this receptor is a woman aged 18-29 years in good health. Material for sequencing was PBMCs. The chain carries TRBV5-1 and TRBJ2-7, with 8 positions matching TRBD1. The CDR3 loop reads CASSYAGTGLTEQYF. The CDR3 bases are TGCGCCAGCAGCTACGCCGGGACAGGTCTCACCGAGCAGTACTTC. The entire variable domain, with the rest obtained from reference TRBV5-1 and TRBJ2-7, is as follows: KAGVTQTPRYLIKTRGQQVTLSCSPISGHRSVSWYQQTPGQGLQFLFEYFSETQRNKGNFPGRFSGRQFSNSRSEMNVSTLELGDSALYLCASSYAGTGLTEQYFGPGTRLTVT.